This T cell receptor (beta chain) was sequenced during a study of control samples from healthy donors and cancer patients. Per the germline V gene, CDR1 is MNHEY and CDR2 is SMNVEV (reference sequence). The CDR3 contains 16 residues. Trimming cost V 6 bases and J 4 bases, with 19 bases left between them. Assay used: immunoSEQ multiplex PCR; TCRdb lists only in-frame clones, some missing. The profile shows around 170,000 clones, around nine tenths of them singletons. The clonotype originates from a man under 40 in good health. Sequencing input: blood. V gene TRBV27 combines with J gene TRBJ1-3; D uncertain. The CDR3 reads CASSVGPSPEGNTIYF. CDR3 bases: TGTGCCAGCAGCGTGGGCCCCAGCCCGGAAGGAAACACCATATATTTT.